Below, 8 T cell receptor beta chains from the same sample are listed, as sequenced in a study of blood T cell repertoires in COVID-19. Some clones are missing from TCRdb's copy, which holds only in-frame ones; the method was immunoSEQ multiplex PCR. The data show approximately 340,000 clones, roughly 87% seen once. The sample consisted of peripheral blood. All receptors derive from a young man with COVID-19, enrolled during active disease.

The rearrangement uses TRBV18 and TRBJ1-5; D may be TRBD1 (6 bases). The CDR3 sequence is 16 residues long. The germline V gene has CDR1 KGHSH and CDR2 LQKENI. Trimming took off 3 bases at V and 2 bases at J, with 14 bases between the two ends. DNA for the CDR3: TGTGCCAGCTCACCGGTAACAGGGAAGGGCAATCAGCCCCAGCATTTT. This encodes CASSPVTGKGNQPQHF.

The CDR3 loop is CASSPAGAYTEAFF. CDR3 nucleotides: TGTGCCAGCAGCCCAGCAGGGGCTTACACTGAAGCTTTCTTT. The V and J genes are TRBV28 and TRBJ1-1, with a possible D match to TRBD1 (6 bases). V was pared by 6 bases and J by 3 bases, with 14 bases between. CDR3 size: 14 residues. The V gene's germline CDR1 is MDHEN and CDR2 SYDVKM.

This chain uses TRBV9 with TRBJ1-4, with TRBD1 identical over 9 bases. Trimming cost V 2 bases and J 8 bases; bases outside gene matches: 4. CDR3 length: 14 residues. CDR1 is SGDLS and CDR2 is YYNGEE in the germline V gene. The CDR3 sequence: CASSVGTGKEKLFF. Here the CDR3 DNA reads TGTGCCAGCAGCGTGGGGACAGGGAAGGAAAAACTGTTTTTT.

This clone occurred once. The chain combines TRBV29-1 with TRBJ2-3; 13 bases agree with TRBD2. Trimming removed 5 bases from V and 4 bases from J; junction bases left unmatched: 3. Looked up from germline, CDR1 is SQVTM and CDR2 is ANQGSEA. The CDR3 consists of 14 residues. The CDR3 DNA reads as TGCAGCGTTCGGACTAGCGGGAGTTCAGATACGCAGTATTTT. This sequence encodes CSVRTSGSSDTQYF.

The chain carries TRBV2 and TRBJ2-5, with a tentative D call TRBD2 (6 bases). This CDR3 has 17 residues. Germline CDR1 and CDR2: SNHLY and FYNNEI. V was clipped by 4 bases and J by 2 bases, with 20 bases between them. CDR3 protein: CASSVPRRVAGQETQYF. In DNA form, the CDR3 reads TGTGCCAGCAGTGTCCCCCGCCGAGTTGCGGGGCAAGAGACCCAGTACTTC.

The V call is TRBV11-2, the J call TRBJ2-7; 7 bases align to TRBD2. The CDR3 is 16 residues long. Trimming cost V 7 bases and J 0 bases; bases outside gene matches: 12. Germline V lookup: CDR1 SGHAT, CDR2 FQNNGV. CDR3 protein: CASTPPRGDGSYEQYF. As DNA, the CDR3 is TGTGCCAGCACCCCTCCTCGGGGGGACGGCTCCTACGAGCAGTACTTC. Together with reference TRBV11-2 and TRBJ2-7, the CDR3 gives the full variable domain: EAGVAQSPRYKIIEKRQSVAFWCNPISGHATLYWYQQILGQGPKLLIQFQNNGVVDDSQLPKDRFSAERLKGVDSTLKIQPAKLEDSAVYLCASTPPRGDGSYEQYFGPGTRLTVT.

DNA of the CDR3: TGTGCCAGCAGCCCCCCTGGCGCGGGGGGGACTGAAGCTTTCTTT. Protein sequence: CASSPPGAGGTEAFF. The chain joins TRBV7-9 to TRBJ1-1, with D possibly being TRBD1 (5 bases). The CDR3 has 15 amino acids. Germline loops: CDR1 SEHNR, CDR2 FQNEAQ (reference sequence). V lost 5 bases and J lost 5, with 18 bases in between.

The V gene is TRBV7-2, the J gene TRBJ2-1; 9 positions agree with TRBD1. Germline V gene sequence: CDR1 SGHTA, CDR2 FQGNSA. The CDR3 contains 17 residues. V shed 3 bases, J shed 4 bases, and the junction held 10 bases outside the gene matches. The DNA for the CDR3 is TGTGCCAGCAGCTTCGAGACCGGGACAGGGAATTACAATGAGCAGTTCTTC. Translated, it gives CASSFETGTGNYNEQFF.